These T cell receptor beta chains were read from a single sample in a study of spatial heterogeneity in lung cancer. TCRdb analysed the 5' RACE reads with MiXCR anew, one entry per CDR3 protein. The data contain some 120,000 distinct CDR3 sequences, less than 15% of them singletons. The sample in question was PBMCs, obtained at follow-up. These receptors were taken from a male donor with early-stage non-small cell lung cancer. Each CDR3 is given with its conserved first and last residue. The D gene is left open where the match is weak. Clone size appears in some rows only: once, few, many, or a class for an expanded clone.

j_call: TRBJ1-1
clone_size: few
v_call: TRBV21-1
d_call: NA
cdr3_aa: CARGHLLCYEAFF
cdr3_nt: TGTGCCAGAGGGCATCTTCTCTGCTATGAAGCTTTCTTT

j_call: TRBJ2-3
clone_size: NA
v_call: TRBV25-1
d_call: NA
cdr3_aa: CASRPLQGTGDTDTQYF
cdr3_nt: TGTGCCAGCAGACCACTACAGGGGACGGGGGACACAGATACGCAGTATTTT

j_call: TRBJ2-7
clone_size: NA
v_call: TRBV6-6
d_call: NA
cdr3_aa: CASVAWALNSYEQYF
cdr3_nt: TGTGCCTCTGTCGCGTGGGCCCTAAACTCCTACGAGCAGTACTTC

j_call: TRBJ2-3
clone_size: many
v_call: TRBV14
d_call: TRBD2
cdr3_aa: CASSPLAGPTDTQYF
cdr3_nt: TGTGCCAGCAGTCCTCTAGCGGGGCCGACAGATACGCAGTATTTT

j_call: TRBJ2-5
clone_size: NA
v_call: TRBV12-3/TRBV12-4
d_call: NA
cdr3_aa: CASIPGGRQTQYF
cdr3_nt: TGTGCCAGCATTCCCGGGGGAAGACAGACCCAGTACTTC

j_call: TRBJ2-5
clone_size: few
v_call: TRBV6-1
d_call: TRBD2
cdr3_aa: CASSESSGGQTQYF
cdr3_nt: TGTGCCAGCAGTGAGTCTAGCGGGGGACAGACCCAGTACTTC

j_call: TRBJ2-7
clone_size: few
v_call: TRBV29-1
d_call: TRBD1
cdr3_aa: CSVPGQGAGEQYF
cdr3_nt: TGCAGCGTTCCAGGACAGGGGGCGGGGGAGCAGTACTTC

j_call: TRBJ2-1
clone_size: few
v_call: TRBV5-1
d_call: NA
cdr3_aa: CASSLDRVDSYNEQFF
cdr3_nt: TGCGCCAGCAGCTTGGACAGGGTAGACTCCTACAATGAGCAGTTCTTC

j_call: TRBJ1-5
clone_size: NA
v_call: TRBV11-2
d_call: TRBD1
cdr3_aa: CASRQTGGSNQPQHF
cdr3_nt: TGTGCCAGCAGACAGACAGGGGGAAGCAATCAGCCCCAGCATTTT

j_call: TRBJ2-2
clone_size: many
v_call: TRBV24-1
d_call: NA
cdr3_aa: CATSDSGTTGELFF
cdr3_nt: TGTGCCACCAGTGATTCAGGAACCACCGGGGAGCTGTTTTTT

j_call: TRBJ1-4
clone_size: few
v_call: TRBV29-1
d_call: NA
cdr3_aa: CSVGCRDTKSPLTCVPEKLFF
cdr3_nt: TGCAGCGTTGGGTGCCGGGACACCAAATCCCCCCTGACTTGTGTCCCTGAAAAACTGTTTTTT

j_call: TRBJ1-1
clone_size: many
v_call: TRBV20-1
d_call: NA
cdr3_aa: CSAPLNTEAFF
cdr3_nt: TGCAGTGCTCCATTGAACACTGAAGCTTTCTTT

j_call: TRBJ2-5
clone_size: few
v_call: TRBV7-3
d_call: NA
cdr3_aa: CASSLNNQETQYF
cdr3_nt: TGTGCCAGCAGCTTAAACAACCAAGAGACCCAGTACTTC

j_call: TRBJ1-3
clone_size: few
v_call: TRBV15
d_call: NA
cdr3_aa: CATSRDLGTGNTIYF
cdr3_nt: TGTGCCACCAGCAGAGATTTGGGGACTGGAAACACCATATATTTT

j_call: TRBJ2-1
clone_size: many
v_call: TRBV7-2
d_call: TRBD1
cdr3_aa: CASSSDRLREQFF
cdr3_nt: TGTGCCAGCAGCTCGGACAGGTTAAGAGAGCAGTTCTTC

j_call: TRBJ1-5
clone_size: many
v_call: TRBV20-1
d_call: TRBD1
cdr3_aa: CSADRGYGNQPQHF
cdr3_nt: TGCAGTGCTGACAGGGGATATGGCAATCAGCCCCAGCATTTT

j_call: TRBJ1-6
clone_size: many
v_call: TRBV20-1
d_call: NA
cdr3_aa: CSARVRDRFNSPLHF
cdr3_nt: TGCAGTGCTAGGGTCAGGGATCGATTTAATTCACCCCTCCACTTT

j_call: TRBJ2-5
clone_size: many
v_call: TRBV29-1
d_call: NA
cdr3_aa: CSVAARLDLEETQYF
cdr3_nt: TGCAGCGTTGCCGCACGTCTGGACCTCGAAGAGACCCAGTACTTC

j_call: TRBJ1-2
clone_size: NA
v_call: TRBV7-2
d_call: NA
cdr3_aa: CASSLARNLVNYGYTF
cdr3_nt: TGTGCCAGCAGCTTAGCGCGGAACCTCGTAAACTATGGCTACACCTTC

j_call: TRBJ2-1
clone_size: few
v_call: TRBV4-1
d_call: TRBD2
cdr3_aa: CASSATGLAGSYNEQFF
cdr3_nt: TGCGCCAGCAGCGCAACGGGACTAGCGGGCTCCTACAATGAGCAGTTCTTC

j_call: TRBJ1-3
clone_size: few
v_call: TRBV20-1
d_call: NA
cdr3_aa: CSARRGGVGSGNTIYF
cdr3_nt: TGCAGTGCTAGACGCGGCGGGGTGGGATCTGGAAACACCATATATTTT

j_call: TRBJ2-2
clone_size: NA
v_call: TRBV4-2
d_call: NA
cdr3_aa: CASSQEAGAYTGELFF
cdr3_nt: TGTGCCAGCAGCCAAGAGGCCGGGGCCTACACCGGGGAGCTGTTTTTT

j_call: TRBJ1-1
clone_size: NA
v_call: TRBV7-8
d_call: NA
cdr3_aa: CASSLVWGGTEAFF
cdr3_nt: TGTGCCAGCAGCTTAGTTTGGGGTGGCACTGAAGCTTTCTTT

j_call: TRBJ1-1
clone_size: NA
v_call: TRBV9
d_call: TRBD1
cdr3_aa: CASGGGTGLNTEAFF
cdr3_nt: TGTGCCAGCGGGGGAGGGACAGGACTGAACACTGAAGCTTTCTTT

j_call: TRBJ1-2
clone_size: NA
v_call: TRBV9
d_call: NA
cdr3_aa: CASSPLTNYGYTF
cdr3_nt: TGTGCCAGCAGCCCTCTGACTAACTATGGCTACACCTTC

j_call: TRBJ2-5
clone_size: NA
v_call: TRBV7-9
d_call: TRBD1
cdr3_aa: CASSLLGQGRETQYF
cdr3_nt: TGTGCCAGCAGCTTACTGGGACAGGGAAGAGAGACCCAGTACTTC

j_call: TRBJ2-5
clone_size: NA
v_call: TRBV5-1
d_call: NA
cdr3_aa: CASRGTYQETQYF
cdr3_nt: TGCGCCAGCAGGGGGACGTACCAAGAGACCCAGTACTTC

j_call: TRBJ1-4
clone_size: few
v_call: TRBV20-1
d_call: NA
cdr3_aa: CSASQPNEKLFF
cdr3_nt: TGCAGTGCTAGTCAACCTAATGAAAAACTGTTTTTT

j_call: TRBJ2-1
clone_size: few
v_call: TRBV20-1
d_call: NA
cdr3_aa: CSARAVDSAGLNEQFF
cdr3_nt: TGCAGTGCTAGAGCAGTGGATTCGGCAGGGCTAAATGAGCAGTTCTTC

j_call: TRBJ1-1
clone_size: many
v_call: TRBV7-9
d_call: NA
cdr3_aa: CASSLVGGPNTEAFF
cdr3_nt: TGTGCCAGCAGCTTAGTGGGGGGACCGAACACTGAAGCTTTCTTT

j_call: TRBJ1-1
clone_size: few
v_call: TRBV2
d_call: NA
cdr3_aa: CASSALSMNTEAFF
cdr3_nt: TGTGCCAGCAGTGCTCTGAGCATGAACACTGAAGCTTTCTTT

j_call: TRBJ1-1
clone_size: many
v_call: TRBV29-1
d_call: TRBD1
cdr3_aa: CSVRQGLEAFF
cdr3_nt: TGCAGCGTTAGACAGGGTCTTGAAGCTTTCTTT

j_call: TRBJ2-7
clone_size: NA
v_call: TRBV7-2
d_call: NA
cdr3_aa: CASGGDSYEQYF
cdr3_nt: TGTGCCAGCGGGGGCGACTCCTACGAGCAGTACTTC

j_call: TRBJ1-2
clone_size: many
v_call: TRBV7-6
d_call: NA
cdr3_aa: CASSLEAAGVYGYTF
cdr3_nt: TGTGCCAGCAGCTTAGAAGCGGCAGGGGTCTATGGCTACACCTTC

j_call: TRBJ2-4
clone_size: few
v_call: TRBV6-2/TRBV6-3
d_call: NA
cdr3_aa: CASSYSPGANKAKNIQYF
cdr3_nt: TGTGCCAGCAGTTACTCGCCGGGGGCTAATAAAGCCAAAAACATTCAGTACTTC

j_call: TRBJ1-5
clone_size: many
v_call: TRBV20-1
d_call: TRBD1
cdr3_aa: CSARDQDRGPNQPQHF
cdr3_nt: TGCAGTGCTAGAGATCAGGACAGGGGGCCGAATCAGCCCCAGCATTTT

j_call: TRBJ2-7
clone_size: NA
v_call: TRBV12-3/TRBV12-4
d_call: TRBD1
cdr3_aa: CASSFYPGTGGTYEQYF
cdr3_nt: TGTGCCAGCAGTTTCTACCCCGGGACAGGGGGAACCTACGAGCAGTACTTC

j_call: TRBJ2-7
clone_size: many
v_call: TRBV10-3
d_call: TRBD2
cdr3_aa: CAIREAGTSGSLEHF
cdr3_nt: TGTGCCATCAGAGAAGCCGGGACTAGCGGCTCGCTTGAGCACTTC

j_call: TRBJ1-3
clone_size: few
v_call: TRBV5-5
d_call: NA
cdr3_aa: CASSLSGPGTIYF
cdr3_nt: TGTGCCAGCAGCCTATCCGGGCCAGGCACCATATATTTT

j_call: TRBJ2-7
clone_size: many
v_call: TRBV29-1
d_call: NA
cdr3_aa: CSVEDLEAPREQYF
cdr3_nt: TGCAGCGTTGAAGATCTGGAGGCCCCCCGGGAGCAGTACTTC

j_call: TRBJ2-1
clone_size: few
v_call: TRBV15
d_call: NA
cdr3_aa: CATSPRLSSYNEQFF
cdr3_nt: TGTGCCACCAGCCCCAGGTTGAGCTCCTACAATGAGCAGTTCTTC

j_call: TRBJ1-5
clone_size: NA
v_call: TRBV2
d_call: NA
cdr3_aa: CASSEIRSNQPQHF
cdr3_nt: TGTGCCAGCAGTGAAATTCGCAGCAATCAGCCCCAGCATTTT

j_call: TRBJ2-2
clone_size: few
v_call: TRBV7-2
d_call: NA
cdr3_aa: CASSVYRAGELFF
cdr3_nt: TGTGCCAGCAGCGTGTACAGGGCCGGGGAGCTGTTTTTT

j_call: TRBJ2-7
clone_size: few
v_call: TRBV20-1
d_call: TRBD1
cdr3_aa: CSAMTGGHSYEQYF
cdr3_nt: TGCAGTGCTATGACAGGGGGACACTCCTACGAGCAGTACTTC

j_call: TRBJ2-5
clone_size: NA
v_call: TRBV2
d_call: NA
cdr3_aa: CASRSGPETQYF
cdr3_nt: TGTGCCAGCAGGTCAGGGCCCGAAACCCAGTACTTC

j_call: TRBJ1-2
clone_size: many
v_call: TRBV6-5
d_call: NA
cdr3_aa: CASSYRGVRGYTF
cdr3_nt: TGTGCCAGCAGTTACAGAGGGGTGCGTGGCTACACCTTC

j_call: TRBJ2-1
clone_size: few
v_call: TRBV4-2
d_call: TRBD1
cdr3_aa: CASSQPGQVIKWEQFF
cdr3_nt: TGTGCCAGCAGCCAACCGGGACAGGTAATTAAGTGGGAGCAGTTCTTC

j_call: TRBJ2-3
clone_size: many
v_call: TRBV29-1
d_call: TRBD1
cdr3_aa: CSVDRDTDTQYF
cdr3_nt: TGCAGCGTCGACAGGGACACAGATACGCAGTATTTT

j_call: TRBJ2-7
clone_size: many
v_call: TRBV6-5
d_call: TRBD1
cdr3_aa: CASRDSTGNTPKSYEQYF
cdr3_nt: TGTGCCAGCAGGGATTCGACAGGGAACACCCCAAAGTCCTACGAGCAGTACTTC

j_call: TRBJ2-1
clone_size: NA
v_call: TRBV5-1
d_call: TRBD1
cdr3_aa: CASSLWGTGTYNEQFF
cdr3_nt: TGCGCCAGCAGCCTTTGGGGGACAGGGACTTACAATGAGCAGTTCTTC

j_call: TRBJ2-4
clone_size: many
v_call: TRBV5-4
d_call: TRBD2
cdr3_aa: CASSLSSGGVKNIQYF
cdr3_nt: TGTGCTAGCAGCTTATCTAGCGGGGGGGTTAAAAACATTCAGTACTTC

j_call: TRBJ2-3
clone_size: many
v_call: TRBV7-2
d_call: NA
cdr3_aa: CASSLAGRGASTDTQYF
cdr3_nt: TGTGCCAGCAGCTTAGCGGGCCGGGGGGCCAGCACAGATACGCAGTATTTT

j_call: TRBJ2-5
clone_size: many
v_call: TRBV28
d_call: NA
cdr3_aa: CASSSLGDLETQYF
cdr3_nt: TGTGCCAGCAGTTCCCTCGGGGATCTGGAGACCCAGTACTTC

j_call: TRBJ2-1
clone_size: NA
v_call: TRBV5-8
d_call: NA
cdr3_aa: CASSFRTDYNEQFF
cdr3_nt: TGTGCCAGCAGCTTTCGGACGGACTACAATGAGCAGTTCTTC

j_call: TRBJ1-2
clone_size: many
v_call: TRBV20-1
d_call: TRBD1
cdr3_aa: CSARVSTGSNYGYTF
cdr3_nt: TGCAGTGCTAGAGTTTCGACAGGGTCGAACTATGGCTACACCTTC